This TCR beta chain derives from a study of T cells in Graves' hyperthyroidism and ophthalmopathy. Study-wide background: Peripheral blood was acquired at first diagnosis, ahead of any therapy whatsoever.

V was clipped by 3 bases and J by 1 base, with 10 bases between them. The CDR3 covers 15 residues. Germline V gene sequence: CDR1 LNHDA, CDR2 SQIVND (reference sequence). Whole-study findings and limits: Ophthalmopathy was identified by the model a median roughly 6.5 months ahead of onset.

Amplification yielded TCR beta CDR3 regions, with RNA transcripts as the source. The primer set for the first-round RT-PCR of the TCR CDR3 was HTBI. One entry per CDR3 protein, called by TCRdb with MiXCR from the multiplex PCR reads. This sample yields hundreds of thousands of distinct CDR3 sequences, of which less than 25% are seen a single time; about 34% belongs to the top ten. Exclusion followed for patients with uncontrolled infection, other autoimmune disease, pregnancy or lactation. Comments on this clonotype: Its matching antigen is unknown.

This receptor was obtained from a man aged 25 to 45 with Graves' ophthalmopathy. The rearrangement links TRBV19 to TRBJ1-5; no definite D call. Material for sequencing was blood. This CDR3 reads CASSIGVISNQPQHF. The CDR3 DNA sequence: TGTGCCAGTAGTATCGGCGTCATCAGCAATCAGCCCCAGCATTTT.